This T cell receptor (beta chain) was obtained from a study of T cells in Graves' hyperthyroidism and ophthalmopathy. Study results and caveats: Most clonotypes that expanded in the thyroid above 0.001 also showed up in blood. Ophthalmopathy cases were set apart from stable hyperthyroidism by a 13 V-J model.

Regions amplified from RNA transcripts were the TCR beta CDR3 regions. HTBI primers drove first-round RT-PCR of the TCR CDR3. TCRdb independently ran MiXCR on the multiplex PCR reads; one entry per CDR3 protein. The sample carries approximately 430,000 distinct CDR3 sequences, 15% to 18% recorded once. Germline V gives CDR1 MNHEY, CDR2 SMNVEV (reference sequence). The V end was cut by 5 bases, the J end by 6 bases, with 22 bases between. The CDR3 length is 16 residues. Points on this clonotype: The antigen is not known.

Uncontrolled infections, other autoimmune diseases, pregnancy or lactation led to exclusion of patients. Sequencing used blood. This chain joins TRBV27 and TRBJ1-2; D uncertain. The receptor comes from a woman younger than 30 with Graves' hyperthyroidism. CDR3 protein: CASSPIGLSGWNGYTF. In nucleotides, the CDR3 is TGTGCCAGCAGTCCGATCGGGCTCTCGGGGTGGAATGGCTACACCTTC.